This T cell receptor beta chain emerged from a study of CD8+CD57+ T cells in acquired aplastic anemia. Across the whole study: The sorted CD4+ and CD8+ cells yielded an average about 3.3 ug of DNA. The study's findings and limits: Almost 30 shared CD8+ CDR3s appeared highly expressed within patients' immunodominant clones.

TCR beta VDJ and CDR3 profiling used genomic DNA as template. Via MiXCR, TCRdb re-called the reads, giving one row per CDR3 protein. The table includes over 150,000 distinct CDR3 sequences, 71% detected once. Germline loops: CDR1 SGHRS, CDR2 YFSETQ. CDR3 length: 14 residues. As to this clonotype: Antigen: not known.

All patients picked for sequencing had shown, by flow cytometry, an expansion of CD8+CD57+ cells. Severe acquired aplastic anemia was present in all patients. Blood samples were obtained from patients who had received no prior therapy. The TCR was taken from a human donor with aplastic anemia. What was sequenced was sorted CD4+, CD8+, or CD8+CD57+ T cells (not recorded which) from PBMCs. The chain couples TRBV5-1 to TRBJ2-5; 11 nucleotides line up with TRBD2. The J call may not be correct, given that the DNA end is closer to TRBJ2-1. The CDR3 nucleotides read TGCGCCAGCAGCCTTAGCGGGGGGGCTTATGAGCAGTTCTTC. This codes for CASSLSGGAYEQFF.